The clone carrying this TCR beta chain has just a few counts. Its cognate antigen is unknown. This sample was taken from a study of T-cell memory formation after mild COVID-19. CDR1 and CDR2 from the germline V gene are KGHSH and LQKENI. The length of the CDR3 is 14 residues. V was cut by 0 bases and J by 6 bases, with 8 bases left in between. Study outcomes and limitations: Day 15 to 85 contracting clones showed balanced CD4/CD8; later expanders leaned CD4+. Nothing confirmed that second-wave clones peaking on day 37 were specific for SARS-CoV-2. The pre-infection memory compartment contained some responding clones, suggesting cross-reactive memory joined. Among contracting clones, CD4+ were mainly CM/EM and CD8+ enriched in EMRA.

Via MiXCR, TCRdb re-called the 5' RACE reads, giving one row per CDR3 protein. The sample has about 560,000 distinct CDR3 sequences, 20% to 25% seen once. The chain employs TRBV18 and TRBJ2-2; a weak D match, TRBD1 (5 bases). The clonotype comes from an adult woman who had mild COVID-19 (a few samples of this study predate the infection). Cell type and time point are not known. Sequencing was performed on PBMCs or a T cell subset sorted from them (not recorded which). The CDR3 DNA reads TGTGCCAGCTCACCACCATCAGGGCCCGGGGAGCTGTTTTTT. This translates into CASSPPSGPGELFF.